Listed here are 22 T cell receptor beta chains from one sample, sequenced in a study of early T cells in non-severe SARS-CoV-2 infection. Using its own MiXCR run on the 5' RACE reads, TCRdb lists one record per CDR3 protein. The sample lists over 45,000 distinct CDR3 sequences, roughly a tenth occurring once. The sample was whole blood. These receptors were obtained from an adult who was a healthcare worker with PCR-confirmed SARS-CoV-2 infection or an uninfected control (not recorded which).

This chain links TRBV7-2 with TRBJ2-5; D unresolved. Trimming pared 8 bases from V and 4 bases from J, leaving 2 bases between. The CDR3 has 9 residues. Looked up from germline, CDR1 is SGHTA and CDR2 is FQGNSA. CDR3 residues: CASGETQYF. Written as DNA, the CDR3 is TGTGCCAGCGGAGAGACCCAGTACTTC.

This clonotype was counted many times. This rearrangement joins TRBV2 to TRBJ2-3; D perhaps matches TRBD2 (5 bases). The V gene's germline CDR1 is SNHLY and CDR2 FYNNEI. This CDR3 contains 14 residues. The V end was cut by 4 bases, the J end by 2 bases, with 10 bases between. Here the CDR3 reads CASSALAFTDTQYF. The CDR3 nucleotides are TGTGCCAGCAGTGCGCTAGCCTTCACAGATACGCAGTATTTT.

This clonotype was recorded many times. The V gene is TRBV29-1, the J gene TRBJ2-7; no clear D gene. Germline CDR1 SQVTM, CDR2 ANQGSEA. Trimming left V 6 bases short and J 5 bases short, with 11 bases between. CDR3 size: 11 residues. CDR3 DNA: TGCAGCGTGACCGATACGGACGAGCAGTACTTC. It codes for CSVTDTDEQYF.

Ten or more counts support this clonotype. CDR3 loop: CASSTRTDTQYF. As DNA, the CDR3 is TGTGCCAGCAGCACCCGCACAGATACGCAGTATTTT. The chain employs TRBV7-6 and TRBJ2-3, with no clear D. Germline loops: CDR1 SGHVS, CDR2 FNYEAQ. The CDR3 is 12 amino acids. Trimming removed 5 bases from V and 1 base from J, with 4 bases in between.

This clonotype was counted between two and nine times. This chain's CDR3 is CASSLALTGDTEAFF. The CDR3 nucleotides read TGTGCCAGCAGCTTAGCCTTGACAGGAGACACTGAAGCTTTCTTT. The chain carries TRBV7-8 and TRBJ1-1; a possible D gene is TRBD1 (6 bases). This CDR3 spans 15 amino acids. Trimming cost V 0 bases and J 3 bases, with 11 bases left between them. CDR1 and CDR2 (germline): SGHVS, FQNEAQ.

This clonotype was seen many times. J is TRBJ2-4 and V is TRBV24-1; possibly TRBD2 for D (7 bases). CDR1 and CDR2 from the germline V gene are KGHDR and SFDVKD. This CDR3 is 18 amino acids long. V shed 4 bases and J shed 9 bases, with 27 bases lying between them. The CDR3 region has the DNA TGTGCCACCAGTGACTCAAGAGAGGGGGGGTTTGAGTCGGCCATTCAGTACTTC. It translates to CATSDSREGGFESAIQYF.

This chain links TRBV12-3 or TRBV12-4 with TRBJ1-1; a possible D gene is TRBD1 (5 bases). The V gene lost 6 bases and the J gene lost 5 bases, with 13 bases spanning the gap. The CDR3 loop spans 13 amino acids. CDR3 region: CASRQGSRTEAFF. CDR3 nucleotides: TGTGCCAGCAGGCAGGGCTCTCGGACTGAAGCTTTCTTT.

Only a few counts were recorded for this clonotype. V gene TRBV29-1 combines with J gene TRBJ1-2, with TRBD1 identical over 8 bases. In germline, CDR1 is SQVTM, CDR2 ANQGSEA. This CDR3 is built from 12 residues. Trimming at V came to 3 bases and at J to 8 bases, leaving 5 bases not matched to a gene. This CDR3 reads CSVDEDRVGYTF. DNA for the CDR3: TGCAGCGTTGATGAGGACAGGGTAGGCTACACCTTC.

This clonotype was seen a few times. In DNA, the CDR3 is TGTGCCAGCACCAAGAGTGAGACCCAGTACTTC. It codes for CASTKSETQYF. The chain employs TRBV6-6 and TRBJ2-5, with unresolved D. Germline CDR1 is MNHNY and CDR2 is SVGAGI (reference sequence). The CDR3 is 11 residues long. Deletions cut 7 bases from V and 5 bases from J, with 8 bases between.

This clonotype has just a few counts. This chain connects TRBV30 to TRBJ2-1, with TRBD2 as a possible D gene (5 bases). The CDR3 length is 15 residues. CDR1 is GTSNPN and CDR2 is SVGIG in the germline V gene (reference sequence). The V end lost 4 bases, the J end lost 2 bases, and 15 bases lay between the germline ends. The CDR3 DNA sequence: TGTGCCTGGACCCCTCGGGGATTGACCTACAATGAGCAGTTCTTC. Translation: CAWTPRGLTYNEQFF.

The chain has TRBV5-1 and TRBJ2-5, with 7 bases lining up with TRBD2. The junction had 10 bases not matched to a gene; V was cut back by 6 bases and J by 5 bases. The CDR3 is 14 amino acids. Germline V gene lookup returns CDR1 SGHRS and CDR2 YFSETQ. The DNA of the CDR3 is TGCGCCAGCACCCTTGCGGGAGTCCCGGAGACCCAGTACTTC. Amino acids: CASTLAGVPETQYF.

This CDR3 reads CASSSNRGGGTEAFF. The CDR3 DNA reads TGTGCCAGCAGCTCTAACAGGGGGGGAGGCACTGAAGCTTTCTTT. The V gene is TRBV12-3 or TRBV12-4, the J gene TRBJ1-1; TRBD1 aligns across 8 bases. CDR3 length equals 15 residues. V shed 6 bases, J shed 4 bases, and the junction held 10 bases outside the gene matches.

The sample holds many counts of this clonotype. This sequence joins TRBV15 and TRBJ1-3; D unresolved. The length of the CDR3 is 16 residues. Germline V lookup: CDR1 LNHNV, CDR2 YYDKDF (reference sequence). V was cut by 4 bases and J by 0 bases, with 13 bases left in between. The CDR3 protein is CATSIDGSFSGNTIYF. DNA for the CDR3: TGTGCCACCAGCATCGACGGGAGTTTCTCTGGAAACACCATATATTTT.

There are many counts of this clonotype. This sequence joins TRBV11-2 and TRBJ1-3; 8 bases are a match to TRBD1. The germline V gene encodes CDR1 SGHAT and CDR2 FQNNGV. The CDR3 covers 17 residues. The V segment lost 4 bases and the J segment 0 bases; nucleotides outside the gene matches: 8. DNA for the CDR3: TGTGCCAGCAGCTCTTTGACAGGGGCGAACTCTGGAAACACCATATATTTT. This translates into CASSSLTGANSGNTIYF.

This clonotype was observed many times. The chain recombines TRBV12-3 or TRBV12-4 with TRBJ2-2; TRBD2 might be the D (6 bases). The CDR3 spans 17 residues. V was shortened by 5 bases and J by 0 bases, with 16 bases between the two germline ends. CDR3: CASSPAKGGANTGELFF. The CDR3 region has the DNA TGTGCCAGCAGTCCCGCCAAGGGAGGAGCGAACACCGGGGAGCTGTTTTTT.

This clonotype has a count of ten or more. The chain has TRBV11-3 and TRBJ1-1; 7 positions agree with TRBD1. The length of the CDR3 is 18 residues. Unmatched junction bases numbered 13, after V lost 1 base and J lost 2 bases. Germline-derived CDR1 and CDR2 are SGHNT and YENEEA. CDR3 nucleotides: TGTGCCAGCAGCTTAGGAAACTTACCCGGGACAGCTAACACTGAAGCTTTCTTT. As protein: CASSLGNLPGTANTEAFF.

This clonotype was seen at least ten times. The rearrangement joins TRBV5-1 to TRBJ2-2; possibly TRBD2 for D (5 bases). CDR1 SGHRS and CDR2 YFSETQ come from the germline V gene. This CDR3 has 14 amino acids. V gave up 7 bases and J gave up 2 bases, with 12 bases separating them. Written as DNA, the CDR3 is TGCGCCAGCGAGGACGGGAAAAACACCGGGGAGCTGTTTTTT. It is translated as CASEDGKNTGELFF.

This clonotype was picked up a small number of times. The gene calls are TRBV6-5 and TRBJ2-5, with TRBD1 as a possible D gene (6 bases). Trimming cost V 1 base and J 0 bases, with 9 bases left between them. The CDR3 totals 15 residues. Germline CDR1 is MNHEY and CDR2 is SVGAGI. The CDR3 loop is CASSYYSGDQETQYF. DNA for the CDR3: TGTGCCAGCAGTTACTACTCAGGGGACCAAGAGACCCAGTACTTC.

This clonotype occurred a few times. The chain recombines TRBV20-1 with TRBJ2-7; 7 positions agree with TRBD1. V shed 5 bases, J shed 5 bases, and the junction held 9 bases outside the gene matches. CDR3 length: 13 amino acids. Per germline, CDR1 DFQATT and CDR2 SNEGSKA (reference sequence). The CDR3 DNA reads as TGCAGTGCTGTTAAACGACAGGGAAACGAGCAGTACTTC. It yields the protein CSAVKRQGNEQYF.

In its sample, this clonotype was seen a few times. The chain links TRBV11-2 to TRBJ2-7, with D possibly being TRBD1 or TRBD2 (7 bases each). The CDR3 runs 15 residues. Per the germline V gene, CDR1 is SGHAT and CDR2 is FQNNGV. Between the trimmed V and J ends, which lost 5 bases and 3 bases, there was a span of 17 bases. CDR3 sequence reads: CASSQGGAPGYEQYF. For the CDR3, the DNA is TGTGCCAGCAGCCAGGGGGGGGCACCAGGCTACGAGCAGTACTTC.

This clonotype was seen more than once but under ten times. The rearrangement uses TRBV7-9 and TRBJ1-2; 7 nucleotides match TRBD1. The J segment lost 5 bases and the V segment lost 2 bases, leaving 8 bases of the junction unmatched. This CDR3 has 15 residues. Germline V gives CDR1 SEHNR, CDR2 FQNEAQ (reference sequence). DNA of the CDR3: TGTGCCAGCAGCTTAACCAGACAGGGCGCGTATGGCTACACCTTC. It yields the protein CASSLTRQGAYGYTF.

The sample holds many counts of this clonotype. This chain uses TRBV10-2 with TRBJ1-2; no definite D call. The ends were cut back, 2 bases at V and 4 bases at J, with 11 bases in the middle. In germline, CDR1 is WSHSY, CDR2 SAAADI. The CDR3 is 14 residues long. The CDR3 region is CASSEVRSFYGYTF. DNA for the CDR3: TGCGCCAGCAGTGAGGTTCGATCATTCTATGGCTACACCTTC.